This T cell receptor beta chain was sequenced for a study of OX40 agonist ivuxolimab in advanced cancers. Turning to the study itself: In this cohort, patients received ivuxolimab, an agonistic anti-OX40 (CD134) antibody.

CDR3 length equals 14 residues. V was trimmed by 7 bases and J by 4 bases, leaving 16 bases between them. Germline V gene sequence: CDR1 MDHEN, CDR2 SYDVKM. The repertoire was sequenced with immunoSEQ multiplex PCR; TCRdb's copy has only in-frame clones and lacks some. This sample yields 59,000 or so clones, of which around 82% are seen a single time; roughly 4% belongs to the top ten. This receptor was obtained from an adult with an advanced solid tumor such as melanoma, head and neck, liver or kidney cancer. Specimen: CD4+ or CD8+ T cells sorted from blood, collected in a trial of the OX40 agonist ivuxolimab. The gene calls are TRBV28 and TRBJ1-1; tentative D call: TRBD1 (6 bases). The CDR3 loop is CASIPQGFSTEAFF. The DNA of the CDR3 is TGTGCCAGCATTCCTCAGGGGTTCAGCACTGAAGCTTTCTTT.